Listed here are 26 T cell receptor beta chains from one sample, sequenced in a study of T cell responses to AZD1222 COVID-19 vaccine. Sequenced by immunoSEQ multiplex PCR; TCRdb stores in-frame clones only, minus some. The sample contains roughly 150,000 clones, around 90% of which appear only once. Source: peripheral blood, taken on day 0 of AZD1222 vaccination. These TCRs come from an adult in good health.

The chain employs TRBV7-7 and TRBJ1-2, with TRBD1 identical over 9 bases. The junction had 5 bases not matched to a gene; V was cut back by 1 base and J by 5 bases. Germline V gene data show CDR1 as SSHAT and CDR2 as FNYEAQ (reference sequence). CDR3 size: 15 residues. CDR3 in amino acids: CASSLDRGQRYGYTF. Here the CDR3 DNA reads TGTGCCAGCAGCTTAGACAGGGGGCAAAGGTATGGCTACACCTTC.

CDR3 nucleotides: TGTGCCATCAGGTCGCTGGGGGGCGCCGAGAAAGCTTTCTTT. It yields the protein CAIRSLGGAEKAFF. The rearrangement joins TRBV10-3 to TRBJ1-1; D perhaps matches TRBD1 (6 bases). This CDR3 region has 14 residues. Looked up from germline, CDR1 is ENHRY and CDR2 is SYGVKD. V was clipped by 6 bases and J by 9 bases, with 20 bases between them.

V usage is TRBV3-1 (or the pseudogene TRBV3-2) and J usage is TRBJ1-5; the D gene is possibly TRBD1 (6 bases). Looked up from germline, CDR1 is LGHDT and CDR2 is YNNKEL (reference sequence). V was pared by 5 bases and J by 1 base, with 9 bases between. This CDR3 is 14 amino acids long. CDR3 sequence (DNA): TGTGCCAGCAGCGGGGGCAGAAGCAATCAGCCCCAGCATTTT. Its translation is CASSGGRSNQPQHF.

The chain carries TRBV7-2 and TRBJ2-1, with 8 nucleotides matching TRBD2. The CDR3 is 16 residues long. Germline V lookup: CDR1 SGHTA, CDR2 FQGNSA. Trimming removed 1 base from V and 9 bases from J; junction bases left unmatched: 11. CDR3 sequence reads: CASSLVSGGRPIEQFF. CDR3 nucleotide sequence: TGTGCCAGCAGCTTAGTCTCGGGCGGGAGGCCCATTGAGCAGTTCTTC.

This clone was detected many times. The J gene is TRBJ1-1, the V gene TRBV10-3; no firm D call. The CDR3 is 15 amino acids. CDR1 is ENHRY, CDR2 SYGVKD, per germline. The V end lost 0 bases, the J end lost 2 bases, and 10 bases lay between the germline ends. The CDR3 spells CAISESSAANTEAFF. The CDR3 DNA sequence: TGTGCCATCAGTGAGTCGTCAGCTGCAAACACTGAAGCTTTCTTT.

The chain combines TRBV5-1 with TRBJ1-1, with D possibly matching TRBD1 (6 bases). Germline V lookup: CDR1 SGHRS, CDR2 YFSETQ. V lost 0 bases and J lost 0, with 15 bases in between. There are 17 residues in the CDR3. Here the CDR3 DNA reads TGCGCCAGCAGCTTGGCTGAAAGGACAGCTATGAACACTGAAGCTTTCTTT. The encoded protein is CASSLAERTAMNTEAFF.

The chain links TRBV5-1 to TRBJ1-1; D might be TRBD1 (6 bases). CDR1 and CDR2 from the germline V gene are SGHRS and YFSETQ. This CDR3 has 15 residues. Trimming took 4 bases from V and 0 from J, leaving 13 bases between them. In DNA, the CDR3 is TGCGCCAGCAGCCGGGGGGACATGATGAACACTGAAGCTTTCTTT. It is translated as CASSRGDMMNTEAFF.

The J gene is TRBJ2-2, the V gene TRBV5-1; 9 bases are a match to TRBD2. The trim removed 0 bases at V and 4 bases at J, leaving 7 bases unmatched. Germline CDR1 and CDR2: SGHRS and YFSETQ. The CDR3 is 17 residues long. The CDR3, as DNA: TGCGCCAGCAGCTTGGACAGCGCGGGAGGGACCACCGGGGAGCTGTTTTTT. Protein: CASSLDSAGGTTGELFF.

The chain couples TRBV5-1 to TRBJ2-1; D is unclear. The CDR3 extends over 12 amino acids. The germline V and J ends were trimmed by 4 bases and 6 bases, with 8 bases remaining between them. CDR1 and CDR2 (germline): SGHRS, YFSETQ. DNA for the CDR3: TGCGCCAGCAGCAGTGAAGGCAATGAGCAGTTCTTC. It specifies CASSSEGNEQFF.

This chain joins TRBV5-1 and TRBJ1-1; the D gene is possibly TRBD1 (5 bases). V was clipped by 3 bases and J by 5 bases, with 8 bases between them. The germline gives CDR1 SGHRS, CDR2 YFSETQ. The CDR3 covers 12 residues. The CDR3 sequence is CASSSRGTEAFF. For the CDR3, the DNA is TGCGCCAGCAGCTCTAGGGGTACTGAAGCTTTCTTT.

The rearrangement joins TRBV27 to TRBJ1-1; D might be TRBD1 (6 bases). V shed 0 bases and J shed 5 bases, with 19 bases lying between them. CDR3 length: 17 residues. The germline gives CDR1 MNHEY, CDR2 SMNVEV (reference sequence). The CDR3 spells CASSLSFGGGLGTEAFF. The DNA for the CDR3 is TGTGCCAGCAGTTTATCGTTTGGAGGGGGGCTAGGGACTGAAGCTTTCTTT.

This chain links TRBV7-2 with TRBJ2-7; D gene uncertain. The V gene's germline CDR1 is SGHTA and CDR2 FQGNSA. The CDR3 length is 12 residues. V was cut by 0 bases and J by 2 bases, with 2 bases left in between. CDR3 amino acids: CASSLATYEQYF. CDR3 nucleotides: TGTGCCAGCAGCTTAGCAACCTACGAGCAGTACTTC.

A word on this clone: One junction end does not reproduce the germline sequence, and a read error may be involved. The sample contains more than one DNA sequence encoding this CDR3. The chain is built from TRBV7-2 and TRBJ2-4; tentative D call: TRBD1 (5 bases). Germline assignment: CDR1 SGHTA and CDR2 FQGNSA. The CDR3 has 16 residues. The CDR3 nucleotides read TGCGCCAGCAGCTTAAGCAGGGTTGTAGCCAAAAACATTCAGTACTTC. It translates to CASSLSRVVAKNIQYF.

CDR3 amino acids: CASSSEIIGNEKLFF. As DNA, the CDR3 is TGTGCCAGCAGCTCGGAGATAATTGGTAATGAAAAACTGTTTTTT. The rearrangement joins TRBV7-9 to TRBJ1-4; no reliable D call. Germline V lookup: CDR1 SEHNR, CDR2 FQNEAQ (reference sequence). The V end lost 4 bases, the J end lost 4 bases, and 13 bases lay between the germline ends. The CDR3 has 15 residues.

The chain has TRBV5-1 and TRBJ1-1, with D perhaps TRBD1 (5 bases). Germline CDR1 SGHRS, CDR2 YFSETQ. Trimming left V 5 bases short and J 0 bases short, with 11 bases between. CDR3 size: 14 residues. The CDR3 sequence is CASRRGTMNTEAFF. The CDR3, as DNA: TGCGCCAGCAGGAGAGGGACGATGAACACTGAAGCTTTCTTT.

The chain is built from TRBV7-8 and TRBJ1-1; D unresolved. Trimming pared 3 bases from V and 5 bases from J, leaving 16 bases between. This CDR3 spans 15 amino acids. Per the germline V gene, CDR1 is SGHVS and CDR2 is FQNEAQ. For the CDR3, the DNA is TGTGCCAGCAGCTTGTATCGGCTTGGGGAGACTGAAGCTTTCTTT. Its protein product is CASSLYRLGETEAFF.

The V call is TRBV6-6, the J call TRBJ1-1; possibly TRBD1 for D (5 bases). The V and J ends lost 4 bases and 3 bases respectively, with 9 bases between them. CDR3 length: 13 amino acids. The V gene's germline CDR1 is MNHNY and CDR2 SVGAGI (reference sequence). The CDR3 bases are TGTGCCAGCAGTTCGGAGGGGTACACTGAAGCTTTCTTT. Protein sequence: CASSSEGYTEAFF.

Written as DNA, the CDR3 is TGTGCCAGCAGCCAAGAAAGCAGGGGGAGTCAGCCCCAGCATTTT. This codes for CASSQESRGSQPQHF. The chain recombines TRBV3-1 (or the pseudogene TRBV3-2) with TRBJ1-5; 7 nucleotides align to TRBD1. This CDR3 is built from 15 residues. Germline loops: CDR1 LGHDT, CDR2 YNNKEL (reference sequence). Losses at the gene ends were 0 bases for V and 6 bases for J; bases not matched to a gene: 5.

V gene TRBV29-1 combines with J gene TRBJ2-7; 9 positions agree with TRBD2. The V gene end was trimmed by 3 bases and the J gene end by 3 bases; junction bases not matched to a gene: 3. The CDR3 is 13 residues long. Germline V gene data show CDR1 as SQVTM and CDR2 as ANQGSEA. This CDR3 is CSVDRAGGYEQYF. CDR3 in DNA: TGCAGCGTTGATCGAGCGGGAGGCTACGAGCAGTACTTC.

The chain couples TRBV7-2 to TRBJ1-2; unclear D gene. The length of the CDR3 is 14 residues. V lost 5 bases and J lost 2, with 12 bases in between. Germline CDR1 SGHTA, CDR2 FQGNSA. CDR3 loop: CASSVGLTNYGYTF. The CDR3 DNA reads TGTGCCAGCAGCGTAGGACTGACCAACTATGGCTACACCTTC.

The J gene is TRBJ1-1, the V gene TRBV24-1; D is perhaps TRBD1 (5 bases). This CDR3 comprises 14 residues. Germline lookup yields CDR1 KGHDR and CDR2 SFDVKD. V was shortened by 3 bases and J by 3 bases, with 10 bases between the two germline ends. The CDR3 DNA follows: TGTGCCACCAGTGATGGCGGACAAGACACTGAAGCTTTCTTT. Encoded protein: CATSDGGQDTEAFF.

The rearrangement uses TRBV10-3 and TRBJ1-5, with 8 bases aligning to TRBD1. Germline CDR1 and CDR2: ENHRY and SYGVKD. V gave up 3 bases and J gave up 4 bases; unmatched junction bases: 5. The CDR3 has 15 residues. The CDR3 sequence is CAISDEDRVNQPQHF. The CDR3 nucleotides read TGTGCCATCAGTGACGAGGACAGGGTGAATCAGCCCCAGCATTTT.

V usage is TRBV18 and J usage is TRBJ1-1; possible D gene TRBD1, 6 bases. V lost 2 bases and J lost 7, with 14 bases in between. Germline values: CDR1 KGHSH, CDR2 LQKENI. The CDR3 contains 14 residues. This CDR3 is CASSPTTGFDEAFF. CDR3 nucleotides: TGTGCCAGCTCACCAACGACAGGATTTGATGAAGCTTTCTTT.

V is TRBV7-2 and J is TRBJ1-1; D is unclear. This CDR3 is 13 amino acids long. From germline, CDR1 is SGHTA and CDR2 FQGNSA. Trimming pared 8 bases from V and 1 base from J, leaving 11 bases between. DNA of the CDR3: TGTGCCAGCCGGGCCCCCAAGAACACTGAAGCTTTCTTT. It encodes CASRAPKNTEAFF.

The chain employs TRBV29-1 and TRBJ1-2; D is undetermined. V gave up 3 bases and J gave up 6 bases, with 8 bases separating them. CDR1 SQVTM and CDR2 ANQGSEA come from the germline V gene. This CDR3 contains 11 residues. This CDR3 reads CSVEAGNGYTF. The CDR3 bases are TGCAGCGTTGAGGCAGGAAATGGCTACACCTTC.

The chain combines TRBV2 with TRBJ1-2; perhaps TRBD1 as D (6 bases). Germline V gene data show CDR1 as SNHLY and CDR2 as FYNNEI. The V end lost 0 bases, the J end lost 7 bases, and 24 bases lay between the germline ends. The CDR3 consists of 18 residues. The CDR3 DNA reads TGTGCCAGCAGTGAAGCGCTTTATTATCGGACAGAAGCGCTTGGCTACACCTTC. It is translated as CASSEALYYRTEALGYTF. The whole variable domain, filled in from reference TRBV2 and TRBJ1-2, reads EPEVTQTPSHQVTQMGQEVILRCVPISNHLYFYWYRQILGQKVEFLVSFYNNEISEKSEIFDDQFSVERPDGSNFTLKIRSTKLEDSAMYFCASSEALYYRTEALGYTFGSGTRLTVV.